Each of the 21 T cell receptor beta chains below was sequenced from the same sample in a study of shared clonotypes between healthy human individuals. Using immunoSEQ multiplex PCR, the repertoire was profiled, and TCRdb retains in-frame clones only, with some absent. The profile shows over a million clones, about 96% of them singletons. The specimen sequenced was naive CD4+ T cells sorted from blood. Subset denoted: CD45RA+ positively selected. These TCRs come from a young man in good health.

Comments on this clone: The same CDR3 also results from other DNA sequences found in this sample. V is TRBV15 and J is TRBJ2-7; D is unresolved. V shed 0 bases and J shed 3 bases, with 6 bases lying between them. Looked up from germline, CDR1 is LNHNV and CDR2 is YYDKDF (reference sequence). The CDR3 sequence is 13 residues long. CDR3 amino acids: CATSRDVLYEQYF. CDR3 in DNA: TGTGCCACCAGCAGAGATGTACTCTACGAGCAGTACTTC. Full variable domain (remainder filled in from reference TRBV15 and TRBJ2-7): DAMVIQNPRYQVTQFGKPVTLSCSQTLNHNVMYWYQQKSSQAPKLLFHYYDKDFNNEADTPDNFQSRRPNTSFCFLDIRSPGLGDTAMYLCATSRDVLYEQYFGPGTRLTVT.

Note on this clone: This CDR3 is also generated by other DNA sequences in the sample. This rearrangement joins TRBV5-1 to TRBJ2-7, with unresolved D. CDR3 length: 13 amino acids. V dropped 4 bases and J dropped 3 bases, with 11 bases sitting between them. CDR1 is SGHRS and CDR2 is YFSETQ in the germline V gene. The CDR3 spells CASSLRTGYEQYF. For the CDR3, the DNA is TGCGCCAGCAGCCTCCGGACCGGCTACGAGCAGTACTTC.

The chain joins TRBV7-9 to TRBJ2-1; tentative D call: TRBD2 (6 bases). The V end was cut by 2 bases, the J end by 4 bases, with 9 bases between. In germline, CDR1 is SEHNR, CDR2 FQNEAQ (reference sequence). The length of the CDR3 is 14 residues. As DNA, the CDR3 is TGTGCCAGCAGCTTACGGGACTCTTACAATGAGCAGTTCTTC. It encodes CASSLRDSYNEQFF.

The chain recombines TRBV27 with TRBJ2-7; D is uncertain. V was clipped by 8 bases and J by 4 bases, with 15 bases between them. CDR3 size: 13 residues. Germline CDR1 MNHEY, CDR2 SMNVEV (reference sequence). As DNA, the CDR3 is TGTGCCAGCCGCCGGCAGCTCCAATACGAGCAGTACTTC. Encoded protein: CASRRQLQYEQYF.

The rearrangement uses TRBV5-4 and TRBJ2-7; TRBD2 matches 9 bases. The junction had 7 bases not matched to a gene; V was cut back by 0 bases and J by 3 bases. The CDR3 contains 16 residues. The germline CDR1 and CDR2 sequences are SGHNT and YYREEE (reference sequence). The CDR3 sequence: CASSLVPGLANYEQYF. CDR3 nucleotide sequence: TGTGCCAGCAGCTTGGTTCCAGGACTAGCGAACTACGAGCAGTACTTC.

The gene calls are TRBV7-2 and TRBJ2-2, with D possibly being TRBD1 (6 bases). The CDR3 has 15 amino acids. V lost 4 bases and J 4 bases, leaving 13 bases between the germline ends. The germline gives CDR1 SGHTA, CDR2 FQGNSA. The CDR3 region is CASSWWGPATGELFF. CDR3 in DNA: TGTGCCAGCAGCTGGTGGGGGCCCGCCACCGGGGAGCTGTTTTTT.

The V and J genes are TRBV28 and TRBJ2-1, with no clear D. Between the trimmed V and J ends, which lost 6 bases and 3 bases, there was a span of 9 bases. This CDR3 comprises 13 residues. Germline V gene data show CDR1 as MDHEN and CDR2 as SYDVKM. The CDR3 nucleotides are TGTGCCAGCAGGGCGAAAGTCTACAATGAGCAGTTCTTC. It is translated as CASRAKVYNEQFF.

This chain connects TRBV11-2 to TRBJ1-2; TRBD1 is a possible D gene (6 bases). The V end was cut by 1 base, the J end by 5 bases, with 14 bases between. There are 15 residues in the CDR3. Germline V lookup: CDR1 SGHAT, CDR2 FQNNGV. CDR3 sequence reads: CASSLVFRGLYGYTF. CDR3 coding DNA: TGTGCCAGCAGCTTAGTTTTCCGGGGGCTATATGGCTACACCTTC.

Only a few counts were recorded for this clone. V and J are TRBV10-1 and TRBJ1-2; the match to TRBD1 covers 8 bases. From germline, CDR1 is WNHNN and CDR2 SYGVQD (reference sequence). This CDR3 contains 17 residues. The V and J ends lost 6 bases and 4 bases, in that order; junction bases with no gene match: 16. CDR3: CASSAIRTGSIGYGYTF. The CDR3 DNA reads TGCGCCAGCAGCGCGATTCGGACAGGGAGCATAGGCTATGGCTACACCTTC.

This clone was seen a single time. The chain links TRBV7-9 to TRBJ2-5; weak D call: TRBD2 (6 bases). V lost 9 bases to trimming and J lost 5 bases, with 16 bases between them. The CDR3 extends over 13 amino acids. From germline, CDR1 is SEHNR and CDR2 FQNEAQ (reference sequence). CDR3 sequence (DNA): TGTGCCAGTCTAAGGGACTCTTCGGAGACCCAGTACTTC. Amino acid sequence: CASLRDSSETQYF.

The chain has TRBV2 and TRBJ2-7, with D maybe TRBD1 (5 bases). V dropped 4 bases and J dropped 3 bases, with 13 bases sitting between them. The CDR3 extends over 14 amino acids. Germline lookup yields CDR1 SNHLY and CDR2 FYNNEI. CDR3 coding DNA: TGTGCCAGCAGTGGACAGTCAGTCCTCTACGAGCAGTACTTC. This codes for CASSGQSVLYEQYF. The full variable domain, with the rest looked up from reference TRBV2 and TRBJ2-7, is EPEVTQTPSHQVTQMGQEVILRCVPISNHLYFYWYRQILGQKVEFLVSFYNNEISEKSEIFDDQFSVERPDGSNFTLKIRSTKLEDSAMYFCASSGQSVLYEQYFGPGTRLTVT.

The chain couples TRBV27 to TRBJ2-5; TRBD2 matches at 9 bases. V trimming: 6 bases; J trimming: 4 bases; junction bases outside the gene matches: 15. Germline V gene lookup returns CDR1 MNHEY and CDR2 SMNVEV (reference sequence). The CDR3 loop spans 17 amino acids. CDR3 protein: CASRSSPSAGGGETQYF. The DNA for the CDR3 is TGTGCCAGCAGATCCAGCCCATCGGCGGGAGGGGGAGAGACCCAGTACTTC.

V usage is TRBV15 and J usage is TRBJ2-2, with 9 bases matching TRBD2. CDR1 LNHNV and CDR2 YYDKDF come from the germline V gene (reference sequence). Trimming took 0 bases from V and 6 from J; bases not matched to a gene: 2. The CDR3 consists of 15 residues. CDR3 bases: TGTGCCACCAGCAGAGACATAGCGGGAGCCGGGGAGCTGTTTTTT. Its protein product is CATSRDIAGAGELFF.

The chain carries TRBV27 and TRBJ1-5; no clear D gene. Trimming removed 4 bases at V and 5 bases at J, with 6 bases between. Germline V gene data show CDR1 as MNHEY and CDR2 as SMNVEV (reference sequence). This CDR3 is 12 amino acids long. CDR3 in amino acids: CASSSPYQPQHF. The CDR3 coding sequence is TGTGCCAGCAGTTCCCCCTATCAGCCCCAGCATTTT.

This clone has only a few counts. The chain combines TRBV7-2 with TRBJ2-2, with 7 bases aligning to TRBD1. CDR1 is SGHTA and CDR2 is FQGNSA in the germline V gene. Losses at the gene ends were 4 bases for V and 4 bases for J; bases not matched to a gene: 3. There are 14 residues in the CDR3. DNA of the CDR3: TGTGCCAGCAGCTACAGGGGTGGCACCGGGGAGCTGTTTTTT. It codes for CASSYRGGTGELFF. The whole variable domain, remainder taken from reference TRBV7-2 and TRBJ2-2, is GAGVSQSPSNKVTEKGKDVELRCDPISGHTALYWYRQSLGQGLEFLIYFQGNSAPDKSGLPSDRFSAERTGGSVSTLTIQRTQQEDSAVYLCASSYRGGTGELFFGEGSRLTVL.

The chain couples TRBV6-6 to TRBJ1-1; D is unclear. The germline V gene encodes CDR1 MNHNY and CDR2 SVGAGI (reference sequence). Trimming removed 5 bases at V and 3 bases at J, with 4 bases between. The CDR3 covers 11 residues. The CDR3 DNA reads as TGTGCCAGCAGTACAGACACTGAAGCTTTCTTT. Translation gives CASSTDTEAFF.

Details on this clone: Other DNA sequences within the sample encode an identical CDR3. The V gene is TRBV18, the J gene TRBJ2-1; a possible D gene is TRBD2 (7 bases). CDR1 is KGHSH and CDR2 is LQKENI in the germline V gene. CDR3 length: 12 amino acids. With 6 bases removed from V and 9 bases from J, the gap between germline ends came to 12 bases. The CDR3 region is CASSLRGGEQFF. CDR3 sequence (DNA): TGTGCCAGCTCCCTAAGGGGGGGTGAGCAGTTCTTC.

This clone was found a few times. The chain employs TRBV5-1 and TRBJ2-7; no clear D. In germline, CDR1 is SGHRS, CDR2 YFSETQ. V dropped 0 bases and J dropped 0 bases, with 10 bases sitting between them. The CDR3 loop spans 15 amino acids. The CDR3 reads CASSLEALTSYEQYF. The CDR3 nucleotides are TGCGCCAGCAGCTTGGAGGCCCTTACCTCCTACGAGCAGTACTTC.

This chain uses TRBV7-3 with TRBJ1-2; D gene unclear. Trimming cost V 1 base and J 5 bases, with 11 bases left between them. Germline V gene sequence: CDR1 SGHTA, CDR2 FQGTGA. CDR3 size: 14 residues. CDR3 DNA: TGTGCCAGCAGCTTAAGACTTCCCCTTTATGGCTACACCTTC. This codes for CASSLRLPLYGYTF.

This chain joins TRBV15 and TRBJ2-2; no clear D gene. V lost 4 bases and J 1 base, leaving 7 bases between the germline ends. The germline V gene encodes CDR1 LNHNV and CDR2 YYDKDF (reference sequence). CDR3 length: 14 amino acids. CDR3 DNA: TGTGCCACCAGCAACGGAATGAACACCGGGGAGCTGTTTTTT. Protein product: CATSNGMNTGELFF.

The chain recombines TRBV2 with TRBJ1-3; a possible D gene is TRBD1 (6 bases). Germline values: CDR1 SNHLY, CDR2 FYNNEI. V lost 4 bases and J 3 bases, leaving 10 bases between the germline ends. The CDR3 is 14 residues long. In DNA, the CDR3 is TGTGCCAGCAGTGCCGAAGGGGGTGGAAACACCATATATTTT. It is translated as CASSAEGGGNTIYF. Filled out from reference TRBV2 and TRBJ1-3, the complete variable domain reads EPEVTQTPSHQVTQMGQEVILRCVPISNHLYFYWYRQILGQKVEFLVSFYNNEISEKSEIFDDQFSVERPDGSNFTLKIRSTKLEDSAMYFCASSAEGGGNTIYFGEGSWLTVV.